The 8 T cell receptor beta chains below come from one sample, sequenced in a study of immune characterization of retroperitoneal liposarcoma (dated by TCRdb to about 2019). Library preparation used PCR. Sequencing was performed on a NextSeq 500. The public reads were reprocessed in TCRdb via fastp at Q25 and MiXCR, keeping in-frame beta chains. Here each entry gathers all rows of one CDR3 protein and keeps the most common genes and DNA. Recorded for this sample are a few thousand distinct CDR3 sequences; approximately 48% of them occurred a single time. In total, the top ten clones hold 40% to 60% of the sample. Sequencing was carried out using tumor tissue. The receptor set was obtained from a male donor with retroperitoneal liposarcoma.

By share of the sample, this clonotype is large (0.1 to 1%). J is TRBJ2-3 and V is TRBV12-3 or TRBV12-4; D is perhaps TRBD1 or TRBD2 (5 bases each). The V end was cut by 1 base, the J end by 0 bases, with 11 bases between. The CDR3 extends over 16 amino acids. The CDR3 here is CASSLEVGTSTDTQYF. The CDR3 DNA sequence: TGTGCCAGCAGTTTAGAGGTGGGGACGAGCACAGATACGCAGTATTTT.

V and J are TRBV4-1 and TRBJ2-1; TRBD1 matches 9 bases. The DNA end is more similar to TRBJ2-7, so the J call may be wrong. The CDR3 is 16 amino acids. Germline loops: CDR1 MGHRA, CDR2 YSYEKL. The CDR3 nucleotides are TGCGCCAGCAGCCCTGGGAACCGGGACAGGGACTACGAGCAGTACTTC. It is translated as CASSPGNRDRDYEQYF.

V is TRBV7-9 and J is TRBJ2-5, with no clear D. The better agreement between TRBJ2-1 and the DNA end casts doubt on the J call. The germline gives CDR1 SEHNR, CDR2 FQNEAQ (reference sequence). CDR3 length: 13 amino acids. Here the CDR3 DNA reads TGTGCCAGCAGCTCTGACCGAGTCTACGAGCAGTTCTTC. It translates to CASSSDRVYEQFF.

By sample fraction, this clonotype is medium-sized (0.01 to 0.1%). The V and J genes are TRBV7-6 and TRBJ2-3, with D maybe TRBD2 (6 bases). This CDR3 has 14 residues. The V end was cut by 5 bases, the J end by 1 base, with 10 bases between. From germline, CDR1 is SGHVS and CDR2 FNYEAQ. The CDR3 loop reads CASSRLGGTDTQYF. Written as DNA, the CDR3 is TGTGCCAGCAGCCGACTAGGGGGCACAGATACGCAGTATTTT.

CDR3 residues: CASSDGGQDEQYF. CDR3 bases: TGCGCCAGCAGTGACGGTGGACAGGACGAGCAGTACTTC. The chain carries TRBV10-1 and TRBJ2-5; 7 positions agree with TRBD1. Near its end, the DNA agrees better with TRBJ2-7, so the J call may be wrong. The CDR3 runs 13 residues. Germline V gene data show CDR1 as WNHNN and CDR2 as SYGVQD (reference sequence).

A few counts support this clonotype. The chain has TRBV7-8 and TRBJ2-3; D call uncertain. Germline V gene sequence: CDR1 SGHVS, CDR2 FQNEAQ. CDR3 length: 13 amino acids. V dropped 5 bases and J dropped 6 bases, with 12 bases sitting between them. The CDR3 nucleotides are TGTGCCAGCAGCGCCCGCCTTGGGGATACGCAGTATTTT. Translating it yields CASSARLGDTQYF.

This clonotype rates as medium-sized. The chain couples TRBV6-1 to TRBJ2-1; 8 bases line up with TRBD2. The CDR3 extends over 19 amino acids. Germline V gene sequence: CDR1 MNHNS, CDR2 SASEGT. V lost 4 bases and J lost 4; bases outside the gene matches: 18. The CDR3 region is CASSGPGLEWGLPYNEQFF. CDR3 DNA: TGTGCCAGCAGTGGTCCGGGACTAGAGTGGGGACTACCTTACAATGAGCAGTTCTTC.

The V and J genes are TRBV7-2 and TRBJ2-1, with 7 bases matching TRBD2. Germline assignment: CDR1 SGHTA and CDR2 FQGNSA. The CDR3 loop spans 17 amino acids. After removal of 2 bases from V and 5 bases from J, the junction contained 12 bases not matched to a gene. The DNA of the CDR3 is TGTGCCAGCAGCTTACCAACTTTCGGGGGGAGGAACAATGAGCAGTTCTTC. It yields the protein CASSLPTFGGRNNEQFF.